The next 28 T cell receptor beta chains were all read from a single sample in a study of shared clonotypes between healthy human individuals. TCRdb's table, derived via immunoSEQ multiplex PCR, lists solely in-frame clones and lacks some. This repertoire shows about 480,000 clones, approximately 79% found once; its top ten account for 10% to 15%. The sample taken for sequencing was PBMCs. The receptors come from a woman aged 40 to 50 in good health. Some clones in this sample may be carry-over from other donors' samples.

The chain joins TRBV9 to TRBJ2-5; TRBD2 is a possible D gene (6 bases). This CDR3 has 15 amino acids. Trimming removed 3 bases from V and 1 base from J, with 13 bases in between. Germline CDR1 SGDLS, CDR2 YYNGEE. The CDR3 sequence: CASSAGRGFQETQYF. CDR3 in DNA: TGTGCCAGCAGCGCCGGGAGAGGGTTCCAAGAGACCCAGTACTTC.

This clone was counted between two and nine times. The chain is built from TRBV19 and TRBJ1-1; 7 bases match TRBD1. Germline trimming cut 10 bases from V and 5 bases from J; bases unmatched to any gene: 13. CDR3 length equals 14 residues. Germline CDR1 reads LNHDA; CDR2 reads SQIVND (reference sequence). For the CDR3, the DNA is TGTGCCACAAGATACGGGACAGAGGGGACTGAAGCTTTCTTT. It yields the protein CATRYGTEGTEAFF.

This clone was counted only a few times. The chain employs TRBV6-4 and TRBJ2-1, with D perhaps TRBD2 (5 bases). Germline V gene sequence: CDR1 MRHNA, CDR2 SNTAGT. The V gene lost 3 bases and the J gene lost 7 bases, with 16 bases spanning the gap. The CDR3 consists of 15 residues. CDR3: CASSEASGEVNEQFF. CDR3 bases: TGTGCCAGCAGTGAGGCCAGCGGAGAGGTAAATGAGCAGTTCTTC.

The chain recombines TRBV5-5 with TRBJ2-7; D unclear. The germline V and J ends were trimmed by 2 bases and 2 bases, with 14 bases remaining between them. The CDR3 is 15 residues long. Germline lookup yields CDR1 SGHKS and CDR2 YYEKEE (reference sequence). The CDR3 sequence is CASSFLPSNTYEQYF. CDR3 DNA: TGTGCCAGCAGCTTTCTCCCGTCCAATACCTACGAGCAGTACTTC.

This clone was detected only a few times. The CDR3 DNA sequence: TGCGCCAGCAGCTTGCAGGCCTTGAACACTGAAGCTTTCTTT. Translating it yields CASSLQALNTEAFF. The rearrangement links TRBV5-1 to TRBJ1-1; D gene unclear. The CDR3 is 14 amino acids. Per the germline V gene, CDR1 is SGHRS and CDR2 is YFSETQ. Trimming shortened V by 1 base and J by 0 bases, and 7 bases separated the two germline ends.

Details on this clone: Compared with germline, one end of the junction differs, possibly owing to a read error. Other DNA sequences of this sample code for an identical CDR3. This rearrangement joins TRBV5-4 to TRBJ1-1; no definite D call. This CDR3 comprises 14 residues. The germline gives CDR1 SGHNT, CDR2 YYREEE (reference sequence). DNA of the CDR3: TGCGCCAGCAGCTTGGATACACGGAACACTGAAGCTTTCTTT. This translates into CASSLDTRNTEAFF.

The rearrangement links TRBV7-6 to TRBJ2-7; tentatively, D is TRBD1 (5 bases). Germline V gives CDR1 SGHVS, CDR2 FNYEAQ. Trimming left V 4 bases short and J 4 bases short, with 11 bases between. The CDR3 consists of 13 residues. The CDR3 nucleotides read TGTGCCAGCAGCTATTTTAAGGGGTACGAGCAGTACTTC. Translation gives CASSYFKGYEQYF.

This clone was detected only a few times. The chain couples TRBV5-5 to TRBJ1-5; D unresolved. V lost 0 bases to trimming and J lost 4 bases, with 5 bases between them. This CDR3 has 13 amino acids. The germline gives CDR1 SGHKS, CDR2 YYEKEE (reference sequence). The CDR3 DNA sequence: TGTGCCAGCAGCTTGGCGTCAAATCAGCCCCAGCATTTT. Amino acids: CASSLASNQPQHF.

The V call is TRBV2, the J call TRBJ2-5; D not certain. This CDR3 is 11 amino acids long. The V end lost 6 bases, the J end lost 3 bases, and 5 bases lay between the germline ends. Germline-derived CDR1 and CDR2 are SNHLY and FYNNEI. CDR3 amino acids: CASRLEETQYF. DNA of the CDR3: TGTGCCAGCAGACTGGAAGAGACCCAGTACTTC.

This clone was recorded once. J is TRBJ2-5 and V is TRBV10-3, with TRBD2 matching over 9 bases. The germline gives CDR1 ENHRY, CDR2 SYGVKD. The CDR3 loop spans 15 amino acids. Germline trimming cut 2 bases from V and 3 bases from J; bases unmatched to any gene: 4. DNA for the CDR3: TGTGCCATCAGTGAGGGTAGCGGGAGTAAAGAGACCCAGTACTTC. It encodes CAISEGSGSKETQYF.

This clone was seen more than once but under ten times. The rearrangement joins TRBV6-5 to TRBJ1-5; a possible D gene is TRBD1 (6 bases). CDR3 length equals 12 residues. The germline V gene has CDR1 MNHEY and CDR2 SVGAGI. The V end was cut by 7 bases, the J end by 7 bases, with 11 bases between. The CDR3 DNA follows: TGTGCCAGCAACTTCAGGGGCCAGCCCCAGCATTTT. Protein sequence: CASNFRGQPQHF.

The V call is TRBV5-1, the J call TRBJ2-2; tentative D call: TRBD2 (6 bases). CDR1 and CDR2 (germline): SGHRS, YFSETQ. The V end lost 2 bases, the J end lost 2 bases, and 13 bases lay between the germline ends. This CDR3 spans 16 amino acids. As DNA, the CDR3 is TGCGCCAGCAGCTTCAGATTAGCGGCAAACACCGGGGAGCTGTTTTTT. It is translated as CASSFRLAANTGELFF.

The chain carries TRBV19 and TRBJ1-5, with unresolved D. The length of the CDR3 is 14 residues. Trimming pared 3 bases from V and 3 bases from J, leaving 9 bases between. The germline gives CDR1 LNHDA, CDR2 SQIVND (reference sequence). The CDR3 sequence: CASSIRTNNQPQHF. The CDR3, as DNA: TGTGCCAGTAGTATCCGGACTAACAATCAGCCCCAGCATTTT.

The chain links TRBV6-6 to TRBJ2-2; D remains ambiguous. Germline V gene sequence: CDR1 MNHNY, CDR2 SVGAGI (reference sequence). Trimming stripped 0 bases from V and 2 bases from J, with 7 bases between. This CDR3 is built from 15 residues. CDR3 sequence (DNA): TGTGCCAGCAGTTACTCTCCAACCAACACCGGGGAGCTGTTTTTT. Its translation: CASSYSPTNTGELFF.

This chain links TRBV5-4 with TRBJ2-7, with TRBD2 identical over 12 bases. The germline V gene has CDR1 SGHNT and CDR2 YYREEE (reference sequence). The CDR3 totals 15 residues. Trimming removed 3 bases from V and 3 bases from J; junction bases left unmatched: 4. CDR3 amino acids: CASSSRLAGDYEQYF. The CDR3 coding sequence is TGTGCCAGCAGCTCCAGACTAGCGGGGGACTACGAGCAGTACTTC.

V is TRBV6-6 and J is TRBJ2-7; D perhaps matches TRBD2 (6 bases). Trimming removed 5 bases at V and 0 bases at J, with 11 bases between. The CDR3 totals 14 residues. CDR1 is MNHNY and CDR2 is SVGAGI in the germline V gene (reference sequence). The CDR3 is CASSRSGSSYEQYF. CDR3 nucleotide sequence: TGTGCCAGCAGTCGTAGCGGCTCCTCCTACGAGCAGTACTTC.

This clone was seen just once. Within the sample, other DNA sequences also encode this same CDR3. This chain uses TRBV5-4 with TRBJ2-2; no reliable D call. CDR3 length: 14 amino acids. Trimming took 0 bases from V and 1 from J, leaving 4 bases between them. The germline gives CDR1 SGHNT, CDR2 YYREEE (reference sequence). The CDR3 spells CASSLGRNTGELFF. The DNA for the CDR3 is TGTGCCAGCAGCTTGGGGCGGAACACCGGGGAGCTGTTTTTT.

This clone was detected only a few times. The chain joins TRBV5-4 to TRBJ2-4; 8 bases map to TRBD1. With V trimmed by 4 bases and J by 7 bases, 4 bases remained unmatched. Looked up from germline, CDR1 is SGHNT and CDR2 is YYREEE (reference sequence). CDR3 size: 13 residues. The CDR3: CASSVGTGNIQYF. In nucleotides, the CDR3 is TGTGCCAGCAGCGTAGGGACAGGCAACATTCAGTACTTC.

The rearrangement uses TRBV9 and TRBJ2-2, with D perhaps TRBD1 or TRBD2 (5 bases each). Trimming stripped 3 bases from V and 4 bases from J, with 10 bases between. The CDR3 covers 14 residues. The germline V gene has CDR1 SGDLS and CDR2 YYNGEE. CDR3 sequence: CASSARGVTGELFF. The CDR3 region has the DNA TGTGCCAGCAGCGCGCGAGGGGTCACCGGGGAGCTGTTTTTT.

The rearrangement links TRBV4-2 to TRBJ2-5; tentative D call: TRBD2 (6 bases). The J call is in doubt because the DNA end fits TRBJ2-7 better. The CDR3 has 15 amino acids. Looked up from germline, CDR1 is LGHNA and CDR2 is YNFKEQ. CDR3 region: CASSQDAGPSYEQYF. CDR3 nucleotide sequence: TGTGCCAGCAGCCAAGACGCGGGGCCCTCCTACGAGCAGTACTTC.

The chain has TRBV5-1 and TRBJ2-2; D uncertain. CDR1 is SGHRS and CDR2 is YFSETQ in the germline V gene. V lost 1 base and J lost 7, with 8 bases in between. The CDR3 consists of 13 residues. The CDR3 here is CASSLSSNGELFF. The CDR3 coding sequence is TGCGCCAGCAGCTTGTCGTCCAACGGGGAGCTGTTTTTT.

Concerning this clone: The junction departs from germline at one end; a sequencing error may be responsible. The gene calls are TRBV7-2 and TRBJ1-1; D not resolved. Germline V gives CDR1 SGHTA, CDR2 FQGNSA. CDR3 length equals 15 residues. CDR3 sequence reads: CASSQERALNTEAFF. DNA for the CDR3: TGCGCCAGCAGCCAAGAGCGGGCTTTGAACACTGAAGCTTTCTTT.

The chain joins TRBV7-8 to TRBJ1-1; a weak D match, TRBD1 (6 bases). CDR1 is SGHVS, CDR2 FQNEAQ, per germline. The CDR3 runs to 13 residues. With 4 bases removed from V and 8 bases from J, the gap between germline ends came to 14 bases. The CDR3 region is CASSSYRDQEAFF. The CDR3 region has the DNA TGTGCCAGCAGCTCCTACAGGGATCAAGAAGCTTTCTTT.

The chain uses TRBV21-1 and TRBJ1-2; no DNA check was done on the table's D call, TRBD1. TRBV21-1 is a pseudogene locus. The CDR3 sequence is 20 residues long. CDR3 coding DNA: TGTGCCAGCAGCTCCCCCCACCCGGGACAGGGGGCGCAGTTGGACTATGGCTACACCTTC. It translates to CASSSPHPGQGAQLDYGYTF.

The rearrangement joins TRBV27 to TRBJ2-7; D gene unclear. Germline V gives CDR1 MNHEY, CDR2 SMNVEV (reference sequence). Trimming removed 5 bases from V and 8 bases from J, with 19 bases in between. The CDR3 contains 14 residues. The CDR3 nucleotides are TGTGCCAGCAGTCCAACGACATATCTACGGCAGCAGTACTTC. It translates to CASSPTTYLRQQYF.

A few counts support this clone. This chain connects TRBV7-2 to TRBJ1-2, with D possibly matching TRBD1 (5 bases). The CDR3 is 15 residues long. V lost 4 bases and J lost 4, with 16 bases in between. Germline CDR1 and CDR2: SGHTA and FQGNSA. The chain's CDR3 is CASSWSGTLTYGYTF. In DNA, the CDR3 is TGTGCCAGCAGCTGGTCCGGGACCCTTACCTATGGCTACACCTTC.

J is TRBJ2-1 and V is TRBV7-3; 14 nucleotides match TRBD2. V shed 5 bases, J shed 7 bases, and the junction held 4 bases outside the gene matches. CDR1 is SGHTA, CDR2 FQGTGA, per germline. CDR3 length: 15 residues. The DNA for the CDR3 is TGTGCCAGCAGCCCCGGGACTAGCGGGAGTAATGAGCAGTTCTTC. It is translated as CASSPGTSGSNEQFF.

The chain employs TRBV19 and TRBJ1-4; D possibly corresponds to TRBD1 (6 bases). Germline V lookup: CDR1 LNHDA, CDR2 SQIVND (reference sequence). This CDR3 has 15 amino acids. Between the trimmed V and J ends, which lost 7 bases and 8 bases, there was a span of 20 bases. The CDR3, as DNA: TGTGCCAGTATACGGACAGACGAGGTACGAGAAAAACTGTTTTTT. Translated: CASIRTDEVREKLFF.